This T cell receptor (beta chain) was captured in a study of glioma-infiltrating T cells after dendritic cell vaccination. About the research overall: Treatment, given 2003 to 2012, was autologous tumor lysate-pulsed dendritic cell vaccination. Dendritic cells derived from monocytes and pulsed with autologous tumor lysate formed the vaccine. Study-wide points: No direct clonality-survival link was found; a diverse polyclonal response may matter.

As concerns this clone: Its matching antigen is unknown.

Per the germline V gene, CDR1 is SGHNT and CDR2 is YYREEE (reference sequence). The length of the CDR3 is 16 residues. The V and J ends lost 0 bases and 7 bases respectively, with 20 bases between them. Method: immunoSEQ multiplex PCR; TCRdb's copy keeps in-frame clones and lacks some. Of about 95,000 clones in the sample, approximately 87% were seen once. The chain carries TRBV5-4 and TRBJ2-7; D is perhaps TRBD2 (5 bases). This receptor was taken from a human donor with glioblastoma. Sequencing used blood, obtained before dendritic cell vaccination. The CDR3 sequence is CASSLAGGRRSLEQYF. DNA for the CDR3: TGTGCCAGCAGCTTGGCCGGAGGCAGACGCAGCCTGGAGCAGTACTTC.